This T cell receptor beta chain is drawn from a study of T-cell reconstitution after alpha-beta-depleted transplantation in children. As concerns this clonotype: Its antigen is unidentified.

Unique molecular identifiers were used in preparing the TCRbeta library. TCRdb analysed the PCR reads with MiXCR anew, one entry per CDR3 protein. The top ten clones hold 20% to 30% of a sample with under 300,000 distinct CDR3 sequences, roughly 10% of them seen once. Germline lookup yields CDR1 SQVTM and CDR2 ANQGSEA. V gave up 4 bases and J gave up 7 bases; unmatched junction bases: 7. CDR3 length: 14 amino acids. Whole-study results and caveats: Fresh T-cell production supplied most of the T-cell counts and diversity seen one year after transplant. Day-60 TCRbeta diversity that was high in some patients was derived from surviving recipient T cells and thymic progenitors. Expanded clones from the graft, numbering several hundred, reportedly supplied alpha-beta T cells about two months after transplant.

Sequencing used peripheral blood, obtained 180 days after TCRalphabeta/CD19-depleted stem cell transplant. V and J are TRBV29-1 and TRBJ2-1, with 10 bases that match TRBD2. This receptor was taken from a male patient aged 2 to 10 who had a stem cell transplant for chronic granulomatous disease, so the T cells may come from the graft donor. The CDR3 bases are TGCAGCGTTGTCAGCGGGGGGGTGGGGAATGAGCAGTTCTTC. It translates to CSVVSGGVGNEQFF.